What follows describes a single T cell receptor beta chain. Antigen unknown. The sample comes from a study of somatic mutations in cytotoxic T cells in rheumatoid arthritis. Isolating CD4+ and CD8+ cells involved positive magnetic bead selection on an AutoMACS. Their purity was then checked by flow cytometry. TCRdb's table, derived via immunoSEQ multiplex PCR, lists solely in-frame clones and lacks some. The table has some 10,000 clones, more than 65% seen once. Points from the study as a whole: TRBV07's slight underrepresentation, observed in rheumatoid arthritis patients, lacked adjustment for multiple comparisons. Nobody knew which antigens the expanded CD8+ clones targeted. Comparison of CD8+ T-cell clonality between rheumatoid arthritis patients and age-matched healthy controls yielded no significant difference.

This CDR3 is 14 amino acids long. Trimming shortened V by 3 bases and J by 4 bases, and 12 bases separated the two germline ends. Looked up from germline, CDR1 is MDHEN and CDR2 is SYDVKM. This receptor was obtained from a man aged 55-75 years in good health. The sequenced sample was CD8+ T cells sorted from blood. The J gene is TRBJ1-1, the V gene TRBV28, with D perhaps matching TRBD1 (5 bases). This CDR3 reads CASSLGREGTEAFF. The CDR3 region has the DNA TGTGCCAGCAGTTTGGGCAGGGAGGGCACTGAAGCTTTCTTT. Full variable domain (rest looked up from reference TRBV28 and TRBJ1-1): DVKVTQSSRYLVKRTGEKVFLECVQDMDHENMFWYRQDPGLGLRLIYFSYDVKMKEKGDIPEGYSVSREKKERFSLILESASTNQTSMYLCASSLGREGTEAFFGQGTRLTVV.